Below, 21 T cell receptor beta chains from the same sample are listed, as sequenced in a study of regulatory T cells in long-lasting Graves disease. Arm-PCR of CDR3 regions with iRepertoire HTBI primers generated TCR beta libraries. TCRdb reprocessed the multiplex PCR reads via MiXCR and lists one record per CDR3 protein. Counted here are 350,000 to 400,000 distinct CDR3 sequences, around a sixth occurring once; the ten biggest clones make up 22%. Time point indicated: newly diagnosed GD, antithyroid drugs for less than 3 months. There was RNA extracted from PBMCs, and the TCR library was made from it. The sample consisted of peripheral blood mononuclear cells (PBMCs), taken at new diagnosis, from a patient treated with antithyroid drugs. These receptors originate from a female donor with Graves disease.

V is TRBV10-3 and J is TRBJ2-5; D remains unclear. Looked up from germline, CDR1 is ENHRY and CDR2 is SYGVKD. V was trimmed by 2 bases and J by 0 bases, leaving 4 bases between them. The CDR3 contains 13 residues. CDR3 amino acids: CAISEGDQETQYF. The CDR3 nucleotides read TGTGCCATCAGTGAGGGGGACCAAGAGACCCAGTACTTC.

The table lists this clonotype with many counts. The chain joins TRBV20-1 to TRBJ1-5, with TRBD1 matching over 10 bases. The ends lost 0 bases at V and 2 bases at J; junction bases unmatched: 10. CDR1 and CDR2 (germline): DFQATT, SNEGSKA (reference sequence). The length of the CDR3 is 18 residues. CDR3: CSARDLDRGRGGNQPQHF. DNA of the CDR3: TGCAGTGCTAGAGATTTAGACAGGGGGCGCGGAGGCAATCAGCCCCAGCATTTT.

There are many counts of this clonotype. The gene calls are TRBV5-1 and TRBJ2-3; the match to TRBD2 covers 7 bases. J was trimmed by 3 bases and V by 7 bases; bases with no gene match: 8. The CDR3 contains 14 residues. Per the germline V gene, CDR1 is SGHRS and CDR2 is YFSETQ. The CDR3: CASGRGGDTDTQYF. In nucleotides, the CDR3 is TGCGCCAGCGGTCGCGGGGGAGATACAGATACGCAGTATTTT.

This clonotype was counted ten times or more. The V call is TRBV28, the J call TRBJ2-7; D ambiguous. Germline CDR1 is MDHEN and CDR2 is SYDVKM. The CDR3 sequence is 16 residues long. V was pared by 5 bases and J by 2 bases, with 19 bases between. CDR3 amino acids: CASSLTPRYTTYEQYF. In DNA, the CDR3 is TGTGCCAGCAGTCTAACCCCTCGTTACACGACCTACGAGCAGTACTTC.

This clonotype was counted at least ten times. The chain carries TRBV10-3 and TRBJ1-4; TRBD1 aligns across 7 bases. This CDR3 has 16 amino acids. In germline, CDR1 is ENHRY, CDR2 SYGVKD. Trimming took 7 bases from V and 5 from J; bases not matched to a gene: 13. This CDR3 reads CAITPGQTAPNEKLFF. The CDR3 region has the DNA TGTGCCATCACCCCGGGACAGACCGCTCCCAATGAAAAACTGTTTTTT.

This clonotype was observed at least ten times. This sequence joins TRBV24-1 and TRBJ1-1; TRBD1 might be the D (5 bases). Germline CDR1 reads KGHDR; CDR2 reads SFDVKD. With 6 bases removed from V and 1 base from J, the gap between germline ends came to 8 bases. This CDR3 has 13 residues. The CDR3 is CATSQTANTEAFF. In DNA form, the CDR3 reads TGTGCCACCAGTCAGACAGCGAACACTGAAGCTTTCTTT.

At least ten counts were recorded for this clonotype. This sequence joins TRBV5-4 and TRBJ1-4; TRBD1 aligns across 8 bases. V gave up 3 bases and J gave up 5 bases; unmatched junction bases: 9. The V gene's germline CDR1 is SGHNT and CDR2 YYREEE (reference sequence). The CDR3 spans 16 residues. The DNA of the CDR3 is TGTGCCAGCAGCTCGGACAGGGATACGGCGAATGAAAAACTGTTTTTT. This codes for CASSSDRDTANEKLFF. The full variable domain, its missing parts supplied by reference TRBV5-4 and TRBJ1-4, is ETGVTQSPTHLIKTRGQQVTLRCSSQSGHNTVSWYQQALGQGPQFIFQYYREEENGRGNFPPRFSGLQFPNYSSELNVNALELDDSALYLCASSSDRDTANEKLFFGSGTQLSVL.

Ten or more counts support this clonotype. The chain recombines TRBV20-1 with TRBJ2-7; D gene unclear. The length of the CDR3 is 14 residues. Germline CDR1 DFQATT, CDR2 SNEGSKA (reference sequence). V dropped 3 bases and J dropped 1 base, with 13 bases sitting between them. The CDR3 coding sequence is TGCAGTGCTAGGGCTCGGAGAGGTTCCTACGAGCAGTACTTC. Translated, it gives CSARARRGSYEQYF.

This clonotype was found many times. The gene calls are TRBV6-2 or TRBV6-3 and TRBJ1-1; 8 bases agree with TRBD1. The CDR3 totals 16 residues. From germline, CDR1 is MNHEY and CDR2 SVGEGT. V gave up 4 bases and J gave up 0 bases; unmatched junction bases: 7. Written as DNA, the CDR3 is TGTGCCAGCAGTTCACCGAGGACAGGGCTGAACACTGAAGCTTTCTTT. This codes for CASSSPRTGLNTEAFF.

This clonotype showed up just a few times. The chain has TRBV28 and TRBJ2-5; D gene uncertain. The CDR3 spans 15 residues. V was shortened by 5 bases and J by 2 bases, with 15 bases between the two germline ends. Germline V gene lookup returns CDR1 MDHEN and CDR2 SYDVKM. CDR3 nucleotide sequence: TGTGCCAGCAGTCTCTCCTTTAACCGACAAGAGACCCAGTACTTC. It is translated as CASSLSFNRQETQYF.

This rearrangement joins TRBV5-5 to TRBJ1-5, with 9 bases identical to TRBD1. CDR1 is SGHKS, CDR2 YYEKEE, per germline (reference sequence). The CDR3 runs to 13 residues. With V trimmed by 4 bases and J by 6 bases, 2 bases remained unmatched. The chain's CDR3 is CASSRDRVQPQHF. CDR3 in DNA: TGTGCCAGCAGCAGGGACAGGGTTCAGCCCCAGCATTTT. Full variable domain (remainder filled in from reference TRBV5-5 and TRBJ1-5): DAGVTQSPTHLIKTRGQQVTLRCSPISGHKSVSWYQQVLGQGPQFIFQYYEKEERGRGNFPDRFSARQFPNYSSELNVNALLLGDSALYLCASSRDRVQPQHFGDGTRLSIL.

This clonotype has a handful of counts. CDR3 protein: CATSRELGTGYEQYF. The CDR3, as DNA: TGTGCCACCAGCAGGGAACTCGGGACAGGCTACGAGCAGTACTTC. The gene calls are TRBV15 and TRBJ2-7, with 8 bases that match TRBD1. CDR3 size: 15 residues. V shed 3 bases, J shed 3 bases, and the junction held 7 bases outside the gene matches. Germline V lookup: CDR1 LNHNV, CDR2 YYDKDF (reference sequence).

This clonotype appeared many times. The chain employs TRBV6-2 or TRBV6-3 and TRBJ2-3; TRBD1 or TRBD2 may be the D gene (6 bases each). Trimming pared 5 bases from V and 3 bases from J, leaving 12 bases between. Germline V gene data show CDR1 as MNHEY and CDR2 as SVGEGT. The CDR3 loop spans 14 amino acids. The CDR3 loop is CASSRRGLTDTQYF. DNA of the CDR3: TGTGCCAGCAGTCGCAGGGGACTTACAGATACGCAGTATTTT.

The V call is TRBV28, the J call TRBJ2-2; 7 positions agree with TRBD1. Germline CDR1 is MDHEN and CDR2 is SYDVKM. This CDR3 is 18 amino acids long. V was clipped by 5 bases and J by 11 bases; unmatched bases: 23. CDR3 in DNA: TGTGCCAGCAGTCCCACTACGACAGGGTGGGCGTTACGGCGAGAGCTGTTTTTT. Residues: CASSPTTTGWALRRELFF. The variable domain in full, with the rest retrieved from reference TRBV28 and TRBJ2-2, is DVKVTQSSRYLVKRTGEKVFLECVQDMDHENMFWYRQDPGLGLRLIYFSYDVKMKEKGDIPEGYSVSREKKERFSLILESASTNQTSMYLCASSPTTTGWALRRELFFGEGSRLTVL.

On this clonotype: A much larger clone lies one base from this, so it may be a read error. The genes are TRBV12-3 or TRBV12-4 and TRBJ1-2; 9 bases align to TRBD1. The CDR3 has 15 amino acids. Trimming removed 6 bases from V and 1 base from J; junction bases left unmatched: 6. As DNA, the CDR3 is TGTGCCAGCAGCCGGGGGACAGGGATTAACTATGGCTACACCTTC. Translation: CASSRGTGINYGYTF.

This clonotype was detected many times. V gene TRBV28 combines with J gene TRBJ2-5; D is undetermined. CDR3 size: 12 residues. V gave up 5 bases and J gave up 5 bases, with 9 bases separating them. Looked up from germline, CDR1 is MDHEN and CDR2 is SYDVKM. CDR3 region: CASSPSLETQYF. The CDR3 bases are TGTGCCAGCAGTCCCTCCTTGGAGACCCAGTACTTC.

This clonotype showed up many times. The chain carries TRBV27 and TRBJ1-2; tentatively, D is TRBD1 (6 bases). The CDR3 sequence is 13 residues long. V was cut by 8 bases and J by 6 bases, with 16 bases left in between. The V gene's germline CDR1 is MNHEY and CDR2 SMNVEV (reference sequence). CDR3 amino acids: CASGSQYRDGYTF. In nucleotides, the CDR3 is TGTGCCAGCGGATCCCAATACAGGGATGGCTACACCTTC.

V usage is TRBV12-3 or TRBV12-4 and J usage is TRBJ1-2; tentatively, D is TRBD1 (5 bases). The CDR3 is 16 residues long. The V and J ends lost 1 base and 5 bases respectively, with 17 bases between them. The DNA for the CDR3 is TGTGCCAGCAGTTTAGGCGGTTCGACAGATCTTTATGGCTACACCTTC. Amino acid sequence: CASSLGGSTDLYGYTF.

This clonotype came up a few times. The V call is TRBV13, the J call TRBJ2-3; 11 bases fit TRBD1. With 7 bases clipped from V and 3 bases from J, the junction kept 6 bases outside the gene matches. Germline CDR1 PRHDT, CDR2 FYEKMQ (reference sequence). The CDR3 has 15 amino acids. For the CDR3, the DNA is TGTGCCAGCACTCCCGGGGACAGGGGGACAGATACGCAGTATTTT. It codes for CASTPGDRGTDTQYF.

This clonotype was picked up a small number of times. This chain links TRBV29-1 with TRBJ2-1, with 7 bases matching TRBD1. CDR1 SQVTM and CDR2 ANQGSEA come from the germline V gene. The CDR3 is 12 residues long. V gave up 8 bases and J gave up 8 bases; unmatched junction bases: 9. CDR3 nucleotide sequence: TGCAGCTCCAACCGGGACAGTGATGAGCAGTTCTTC. The encoded protein is CSSNRDSDEQFF.

CDR3 amino acids: CASNLGRPANTEAFF. CDR3 coding DNA: TGCGCCAGCAACTTAGGACGCCCGGCGAACACTGAAGCTTTCTTT. This chain links TRBV5-1 with TRBJ1-1; D gene uncertain. Trimming took off 6 bases at V and 1 base at J, with 16 bases between the two ends. Germline CDR1 is SGHRS and CDR2 is YFSETQ. CDR3 size: 15 residues.